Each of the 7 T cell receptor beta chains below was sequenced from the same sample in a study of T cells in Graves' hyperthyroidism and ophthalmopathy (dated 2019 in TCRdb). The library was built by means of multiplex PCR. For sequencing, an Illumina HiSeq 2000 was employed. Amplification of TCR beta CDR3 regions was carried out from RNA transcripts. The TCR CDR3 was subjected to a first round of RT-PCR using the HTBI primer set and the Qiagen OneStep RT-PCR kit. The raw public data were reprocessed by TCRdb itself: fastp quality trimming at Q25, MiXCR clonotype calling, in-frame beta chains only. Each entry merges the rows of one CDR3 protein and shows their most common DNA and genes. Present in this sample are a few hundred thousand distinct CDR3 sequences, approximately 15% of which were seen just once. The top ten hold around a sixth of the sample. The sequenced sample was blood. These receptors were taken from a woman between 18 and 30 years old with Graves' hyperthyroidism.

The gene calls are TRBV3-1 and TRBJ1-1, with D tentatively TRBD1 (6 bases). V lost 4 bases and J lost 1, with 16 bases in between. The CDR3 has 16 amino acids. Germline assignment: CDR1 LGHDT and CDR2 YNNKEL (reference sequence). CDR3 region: CASSPGGGGPNTEAFF. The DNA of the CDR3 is TGTGCCAGCAGCCCCGGGGGCGGGGGTCCGAACACTGAAGCTTTCTTT.

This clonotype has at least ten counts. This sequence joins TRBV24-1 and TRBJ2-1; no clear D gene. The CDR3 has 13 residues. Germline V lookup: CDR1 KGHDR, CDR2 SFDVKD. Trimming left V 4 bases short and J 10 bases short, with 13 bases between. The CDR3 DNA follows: TGTGCCACCAGTGACCTTGGACGAATAGAGCAGTTCTTC. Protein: CATSDLGRIEQFF.

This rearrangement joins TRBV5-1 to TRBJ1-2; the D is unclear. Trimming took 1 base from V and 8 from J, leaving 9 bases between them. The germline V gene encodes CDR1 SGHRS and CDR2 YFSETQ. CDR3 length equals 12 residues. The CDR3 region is CASSLPPEGYTF. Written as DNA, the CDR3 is TGCGCCAGCAGCTTGCCCCCGGAGGGCTACACCTTC.

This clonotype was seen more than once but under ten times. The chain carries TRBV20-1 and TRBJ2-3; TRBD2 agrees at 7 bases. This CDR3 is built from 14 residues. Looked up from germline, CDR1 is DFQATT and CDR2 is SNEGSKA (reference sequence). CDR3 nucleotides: TGCAGCGCCGGTGGGGGGGAGTCCACAGATACGCAGTATTTT. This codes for CSAGGGESTDTQYF.

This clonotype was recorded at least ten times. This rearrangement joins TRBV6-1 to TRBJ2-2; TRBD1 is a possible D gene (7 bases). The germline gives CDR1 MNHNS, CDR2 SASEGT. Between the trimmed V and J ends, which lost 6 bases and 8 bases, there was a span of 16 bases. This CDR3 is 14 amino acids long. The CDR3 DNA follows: TGTGCCAGCAGAGTAAGGGGGGACAGTGGGGAGCTGTTTTTT. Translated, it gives CASRVRGDSGELFF.

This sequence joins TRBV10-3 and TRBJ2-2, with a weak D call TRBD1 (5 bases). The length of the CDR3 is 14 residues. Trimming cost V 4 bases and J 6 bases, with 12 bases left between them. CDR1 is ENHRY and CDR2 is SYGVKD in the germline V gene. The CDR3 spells CAISGQGDAGELFF. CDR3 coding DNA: TGTGCCATCAGTGGGCAGGGTGATGCCGGGGAGCTGTTTTTT.

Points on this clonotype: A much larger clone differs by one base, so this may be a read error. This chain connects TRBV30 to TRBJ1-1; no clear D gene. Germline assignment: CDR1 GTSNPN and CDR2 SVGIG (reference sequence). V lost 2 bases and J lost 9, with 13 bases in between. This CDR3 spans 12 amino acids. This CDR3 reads CAWSINRGKAFF. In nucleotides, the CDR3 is TGTGCCTGGAGTATAAATCGTGGGAAAGCTTTCTTT. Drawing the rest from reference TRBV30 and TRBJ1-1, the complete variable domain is SQTIHQWPATLVQPVGSPLSLECTVEGTSNPNLYWYRQAAGRGLQLLFYSVGIGQISSEVPQNLSASRPQDRQFILSSKKLLLSDSGFYLCAWSINRGKAFFGQGTRLTVV.